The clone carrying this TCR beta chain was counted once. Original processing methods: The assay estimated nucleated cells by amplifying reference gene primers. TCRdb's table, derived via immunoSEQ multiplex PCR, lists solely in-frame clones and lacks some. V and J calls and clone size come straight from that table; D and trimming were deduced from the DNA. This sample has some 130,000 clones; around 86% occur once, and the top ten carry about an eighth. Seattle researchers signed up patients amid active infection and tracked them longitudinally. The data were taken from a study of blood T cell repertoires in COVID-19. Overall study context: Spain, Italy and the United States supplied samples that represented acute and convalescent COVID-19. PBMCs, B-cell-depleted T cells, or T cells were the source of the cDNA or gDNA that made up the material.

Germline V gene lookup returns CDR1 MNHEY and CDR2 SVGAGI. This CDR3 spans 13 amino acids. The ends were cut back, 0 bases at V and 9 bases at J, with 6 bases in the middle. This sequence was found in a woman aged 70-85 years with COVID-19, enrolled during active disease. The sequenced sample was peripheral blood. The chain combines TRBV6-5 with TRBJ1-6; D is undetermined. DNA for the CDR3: TGTGCCAGCAGTTACTCGCGAGGTTCACCCCTCCACTTT. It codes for CASSYSRGSPLHF.